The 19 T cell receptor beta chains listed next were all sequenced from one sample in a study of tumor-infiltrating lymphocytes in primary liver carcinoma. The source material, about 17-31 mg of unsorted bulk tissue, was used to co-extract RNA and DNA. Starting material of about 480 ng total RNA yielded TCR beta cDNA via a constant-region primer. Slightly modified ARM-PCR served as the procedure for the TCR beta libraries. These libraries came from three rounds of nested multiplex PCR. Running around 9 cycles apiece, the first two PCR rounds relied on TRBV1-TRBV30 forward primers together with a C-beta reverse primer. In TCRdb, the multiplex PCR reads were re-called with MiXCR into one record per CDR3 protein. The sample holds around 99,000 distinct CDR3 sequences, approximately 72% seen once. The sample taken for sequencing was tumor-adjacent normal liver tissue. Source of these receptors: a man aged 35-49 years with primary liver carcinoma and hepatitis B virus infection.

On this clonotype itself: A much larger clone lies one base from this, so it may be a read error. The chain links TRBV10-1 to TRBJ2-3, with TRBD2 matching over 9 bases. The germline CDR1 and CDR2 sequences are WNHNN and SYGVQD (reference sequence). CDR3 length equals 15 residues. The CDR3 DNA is TGCGCCAGCAGTGGGGCGGGAGGGCCGAGAGATACGCGGTATTTT. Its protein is CASSGAGGPRDTRYF.

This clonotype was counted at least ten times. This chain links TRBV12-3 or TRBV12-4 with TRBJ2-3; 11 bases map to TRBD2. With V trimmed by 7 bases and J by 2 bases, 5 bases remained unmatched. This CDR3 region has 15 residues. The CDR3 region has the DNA TGTGCCAGCACCTTAGCGGGAGGGTACACAGATACGCAGTATTTT. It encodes CASTLAGGYTDTQYF.

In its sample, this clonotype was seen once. CDR3 protein: CASSSLAGGRNEQFF. The CDR3 region has the DNA TGTGCCAGCAGTAGTCTAGCGGGAGGGCGCAATGAGCAGTTCTTC. V and J are TRBV11-1 and TRBJ2-1, with 12 bases that match TRBD2. The trim removed 6 bases at V and 6 bases at J, leaving 6 bases unmatched. CDR3 length: 15 amino acids. Germline V gene data show CDR1 as SGHAT and CDR2 as FQDESV (reference sequence).

CDR3 DNA: TGTGCCAGCAGTTTAGCGGGAGGGTGCAATGAGCAGTTCTTC. It is translated as CASSLAGGCNEQFF. The chain recombines TRBV28 with TRBJ2-1, with 9 nucleotides matching TRBD2. Looked up from germline, CDR1 is MDHEN and CDR2 is SYDVKM. This CDR3 is 14 amino acids long. V shed 2 bases and J 6 bases; nucleotides not matched to a gene: 2.

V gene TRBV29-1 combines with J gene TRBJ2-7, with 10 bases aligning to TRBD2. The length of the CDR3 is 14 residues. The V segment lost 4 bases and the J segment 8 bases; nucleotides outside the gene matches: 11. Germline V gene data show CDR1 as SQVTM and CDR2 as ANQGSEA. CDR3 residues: CSVATSGTEAKQYF. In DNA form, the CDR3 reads TGCAGCGTTGCTACTAGCGGGACCGAAGCCAAGCAGTACTTC.

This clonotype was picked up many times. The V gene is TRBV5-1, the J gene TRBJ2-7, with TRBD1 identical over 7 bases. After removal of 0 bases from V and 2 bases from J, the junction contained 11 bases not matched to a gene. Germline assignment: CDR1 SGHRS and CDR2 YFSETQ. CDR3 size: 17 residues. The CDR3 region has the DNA TGCGCCAGCAGCTTGGGAGAAGGACGGGACAGACCCTACGAGCAGTACTTC. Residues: CASSLGEGRDRPYEQYF.

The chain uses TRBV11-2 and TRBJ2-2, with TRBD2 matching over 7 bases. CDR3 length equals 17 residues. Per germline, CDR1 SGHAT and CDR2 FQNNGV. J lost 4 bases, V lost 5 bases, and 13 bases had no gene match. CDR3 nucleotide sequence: TGTGCCAGCAGCCCAGTAGGCGGGGGACTTGTCACCGGGGAGCTGTTTTTT. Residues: CASSPVGGGLVTGELFF. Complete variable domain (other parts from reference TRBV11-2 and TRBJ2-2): EAGVAQSPRYKIIEKRQSVAFWCNPISGHATLYWYQQILGQGPKLLIQFQNNGVVDDSQLPKDRFSAERLKGVDSTLKIQPAKLEDSAVYLCASSPVGGGLVTGELFFGEGSRLTVL.

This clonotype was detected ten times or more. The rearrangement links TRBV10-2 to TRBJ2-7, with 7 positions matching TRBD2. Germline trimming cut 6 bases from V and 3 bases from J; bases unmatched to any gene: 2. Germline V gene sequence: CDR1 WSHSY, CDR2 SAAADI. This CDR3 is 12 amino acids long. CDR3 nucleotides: TGCGCCAGCAGGGTAGCGGGCTACGAGCAGTACTTC. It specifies CASRVAGYEQYF.

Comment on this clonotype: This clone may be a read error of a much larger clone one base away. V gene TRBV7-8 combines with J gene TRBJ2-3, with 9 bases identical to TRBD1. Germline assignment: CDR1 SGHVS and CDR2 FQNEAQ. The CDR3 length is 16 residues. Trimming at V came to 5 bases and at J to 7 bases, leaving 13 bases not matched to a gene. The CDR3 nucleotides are TGTGCCAGCAGCCCCGACCGGGACAGGGCTCCGTATACGCAGTATTTT. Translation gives CASSPDRDRAPYTQYF.

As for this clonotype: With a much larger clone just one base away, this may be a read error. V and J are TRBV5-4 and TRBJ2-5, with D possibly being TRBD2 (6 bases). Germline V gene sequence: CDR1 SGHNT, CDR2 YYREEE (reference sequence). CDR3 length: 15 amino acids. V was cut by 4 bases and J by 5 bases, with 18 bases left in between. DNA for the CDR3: TGTGCCAGCAGCGACCCCAGCGTGAGCGGGGAGACCCAGTACTTC. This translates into CASSDPSVSGETQYF.

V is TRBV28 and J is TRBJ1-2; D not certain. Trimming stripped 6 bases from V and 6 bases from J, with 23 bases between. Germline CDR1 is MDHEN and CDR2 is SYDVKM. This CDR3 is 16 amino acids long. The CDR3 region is CASSPTGGGMSNGYTF. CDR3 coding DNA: TGTGCCAGCAGCCCCACGGGAGGTGGAATGTCGAATGGCTACACCTTC.

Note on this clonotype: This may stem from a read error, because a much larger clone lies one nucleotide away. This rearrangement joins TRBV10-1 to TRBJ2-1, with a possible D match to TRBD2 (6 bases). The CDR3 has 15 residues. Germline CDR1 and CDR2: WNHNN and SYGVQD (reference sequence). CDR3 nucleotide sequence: TGCGCCAGCCAACTTAGGGGCGGGGCCTACTATGAGCAGTTCTTC. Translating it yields CASQLRGGAYYEQFF.

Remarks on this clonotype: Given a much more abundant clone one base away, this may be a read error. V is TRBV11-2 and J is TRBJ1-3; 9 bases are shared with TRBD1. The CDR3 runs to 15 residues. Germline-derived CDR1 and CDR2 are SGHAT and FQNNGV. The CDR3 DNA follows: TGTACCAGCGGCGAACAGGGGGCCACTGGAAACACCATATATTTT. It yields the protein CTSGEQGATGNTIYF.

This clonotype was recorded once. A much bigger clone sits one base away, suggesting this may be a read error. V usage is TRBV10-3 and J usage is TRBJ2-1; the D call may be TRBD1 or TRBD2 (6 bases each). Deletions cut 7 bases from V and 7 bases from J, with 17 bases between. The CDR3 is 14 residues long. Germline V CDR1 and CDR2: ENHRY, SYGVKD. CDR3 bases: TGTGCCATCAAGGGGGGAGTCCAGGGAAATGAGCAGTTCTTC. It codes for CAIKGGVQGNEQFF.

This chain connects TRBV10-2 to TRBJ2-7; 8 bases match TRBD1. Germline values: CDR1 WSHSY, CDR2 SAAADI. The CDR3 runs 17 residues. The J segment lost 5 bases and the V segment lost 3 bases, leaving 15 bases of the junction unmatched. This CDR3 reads CASSEETGVGWPNEQYF. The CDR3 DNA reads TGCGCCAGCAGTGAAGAGACAGGGGTTGGATGGCCTAACGAGCAGTACTTC.

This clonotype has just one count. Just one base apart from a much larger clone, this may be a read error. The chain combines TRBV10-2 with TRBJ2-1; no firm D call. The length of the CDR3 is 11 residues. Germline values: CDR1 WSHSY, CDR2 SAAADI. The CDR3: CTSSDGDEQFF. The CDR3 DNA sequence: TGCACCAGCAGTGATGGTGATGAGCAGTTCTTC.

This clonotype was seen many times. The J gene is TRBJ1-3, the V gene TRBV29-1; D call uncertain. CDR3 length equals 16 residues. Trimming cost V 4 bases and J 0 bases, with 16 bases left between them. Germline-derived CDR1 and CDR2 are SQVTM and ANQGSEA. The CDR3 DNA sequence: TGCAGCGTTGGTGTGGTGGATAGAGGCTCTGGAAACACCATATATTTT. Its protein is CSVGVVDRGSGNTIYF.

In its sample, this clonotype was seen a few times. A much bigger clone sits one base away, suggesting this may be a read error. CDR3 residues: CASRESGEGQYF. The CDR3 nucleotides are TGTGCCAGCAGGGAGAGTGGGGAGGGACAGTACTTC. The chain joins TRBV6-1 to TRBJ2-7, with TRBD2 matching over 7 bases. The V segment lost 6 bases and the J segment 10 bases; nucleotides outside the gene matches: 9. CDR3 length equals 12 residues. Germline V gene lookup returns CDR1 MNHNS and CDR2 SASEGT.

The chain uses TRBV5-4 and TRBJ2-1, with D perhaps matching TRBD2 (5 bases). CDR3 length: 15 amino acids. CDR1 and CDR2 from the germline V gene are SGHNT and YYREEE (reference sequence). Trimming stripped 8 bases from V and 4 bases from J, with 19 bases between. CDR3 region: CASIDRLTGYNEQFF. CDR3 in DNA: TGTGCCAGTATTGATCGACTAACGGGGTACAATGAGCAGTTCTTC.